The T cell receptor beta chain under discussion was sequenced for a study of neoadjuvant nivolumab and ipilimumab in lung cancer. Study context: Nivolumab 3 mg/kg was given days 1, 15 and 29, plus ipilimumab 1 mg/kg day 1 in combination. Study results and limitations: From pretherapy to surgery, tumor richness and clonality rose with dual therapy.

The length of the CDR3 is 16 residues. CDR1 SGHDT and CDR2 YYEEEE come from the germline V gene. V lost 4 bases to trimming and J lost 5 bases, with 21 bases between them. Concerning this clone: Its specificity is unknown.

Profiling relied on immunoSEQ multiplex PCR, and the TCRdb table lists in-frame clones only, not all of them. The sample carries 2,500 to 3,000 clones, more than 70% recorded once. The chain uses TRBV5-6 and TRBJ1-1, with D maybe TRBD1 (6 bases). This specimen consisted of tumor tissue, obtained before neoadjuvant nivolumab, alone or with ipilimumab. The clonotype was recovered from an adult with non-small cell lung cancer. CDR3 in DNA: TGTGCCAGCAGCCTTACTGGACAGCGAGGAGGAACTGAAGCTTTCTTT. Amino acid sequence: CASSLTGQRGGTEAFF.